The 27 T cell receptor beta chains given below trace back to one sample, sequenced in a study of cytomegalovirus exposure and HLA in healthy donors. Using immunoSEQ multiplex PCR, the repertoire was profiled, and TCRdb retains in-frame clones only, with some absent. Here the sample spans roughly 130,000 clones, roughly 89% being singletons. Sequenced input: PBMCs. These receptors all stem from a woman younger than 35 in good health and CMV-seropositive.

V and J are TRBV7-2 and TRBJ1-2; TRBD1 agrees at 8 bases. Germline CDR1 is SGHTA and CDR2 is FQGNSA. V lost 0 bases to trimming and J lost 7 bases; unmatched junction nucleotides: 7. There are 15 residues in the CDR3. The CDR3 here is CASSLAPDRELGYTF. The CDR3 DNA is TGTGCCAGCAGCTTAGCCCCGGACAGGGAACTTGGCTACACCTTC.

The chain recombines TRBV5-1 with TRBJ1-2, with unresolved D. The CDR3 has 14 residues. Trimming removed 5 bases from V and 0 bases from J, with 11 bases in between. Germline values: CDR1 SGHRS, CDR2 YFSETQ. The CDR3 nucleotides read TGCGCCAGCAGGAGACCGGGGTCTAACTATGGCTACACCTTC. Translated: CASRRPGSNYGYTF. The entire variable domain, with the rest obtained from reference TRBV5-1 and TRBJ1-2, is as follows: KAGVTQTPRYLIKTRGQQVTLSCSPISGHRSVSWYQQTPGQGLQFLFEYFSETQRNKGNFPGRFSGRQFSNSRSEMNVSTLELGDSALYLCASRRPGSNYGYTFGSGTRLTVV.

The rearrangement links TRBV30 to TRBJ2-5, with TRBD1 matching 7 bases. Looked up from germline, CDR1 is GTSNPN and CDR2 is SVGIG (reference sequence). V trimming: 3 bases; J trimming: 7 bases; junction bases outside the gene matches: 2. CDR3 length equals 11 residues. In DNA, the CDR3 is TGTGCCTGGAGGCACAGGGGGACCCAGTACTTC. Residues: CAWRHRGTQYF. Filled out from reference TRBV30 and TRBJ2-5, the complete variable domain reads SQTIHQWPATLVQPVGSPLSLECTVEGTSNPNLYWYRQAAGRGLQLLFYSVGIGQISSEVPQNLSASRPQDRQFILSSKKLLLSDSGFYLCAWRHRGTQYFGPGTRLLVL.

The chain recombines TRBV30 with TRBJ2-3; 12 nucleotides match TRBD2. This CDR3 is 17 amino acids long. V lost 2 bases and J lost 1; bases outside the gene matches: 7. The germline V gene has CDR1 GTSNPN and CDR2 SVGIG (reference sequence). CDR3 coding DNA: TGTGCCTGGAGTTCATGGACTAGCGGGAATGGCACAGATACGCAGTATTTT. Translating gives CAWSSWTSGNGTDTQYF.

The V gene is TRBV19, the J gene TRBJ1-1; no clear D gene. The CDR3 length is 12 residues. V dropped 4 bases and J dropped 6 bases, with 9 bases sitting between them. The germline CDR1 and CDR2 sequences are LNHDA and SQIVND (reference sequence). CDR3 region: CASSTNNPEAFF. The CDR3 DNA reads TGTGCCAGTAGTACAAACAATCCTGAAGCTTTCTTT.

The CDR3 loop reads CAISEQSNQPQHF. CDR3 nucleotides: TGTGCCATCAGTGAACAAAGCAATCAGCCCCAGCATTTT. The genes are TRBV10-3 and TRBJ1-5; D unresolved. V lost 3 bases and J 1 base, leaving 4 bases between the germline ends. The CDR3 extends over 13 amino acids. Germline V gene lookup returns CDR1 ENHRY and CDR2 SYGVKD.

The chain joins TRBV9 to TRBJ2-1; TRBD2 matches at 13 bases. Germline V CDR1 and CDR2: SGDLS, YYNGEE. The CDR3 covers 18 residues. The V segment lost 2 bases and the J segment 8 bases; nucleotides outside the gene matches: 13. The CDR3 loop reads CASSVSPTGLAGDDEQFF. The CDR3 nucleotides are TGTGCCAGCAGCGTCAGCCCAACCGGACTAGCGGGGGATGATGAGCAGTTCTTC.

This chain links TRBV14 with TRBJ2-5; 9 bases are shared with TRBD1. The CDR3 consists of 17 residues. Germline V lookup: CDR1 SGHDN, CDR2 FVKESK. V lost 0 bases and J lost 5; bases outside the gene matches: 10. The CDR3 is CASSQEPGTGLRETQYF. The CDR3 region has the DNA TGTGCCAGCAGCCAAGAACCAGGGACAGGGTTAAGGGAGACCCAGTACTTC. Based on the CDR3 plus reference TRBV14 and TRBJ2-5, the full variable domain is EAGVTQFPSHSVIEKGQTVTLRCDPISGHDNLYWYRRVMGKEIKFLLHFVKESKQDESGMPNNRFLAERTGGTYSTLKVQPAELEDSGVYFCASSQEPGTGLRETQYFGPGTRLLVL.

The V call is TRBV4-2, the J call TRBJ1-1; no definite D call. This CDR3 spans 14 amino acids. V was cut by 5 bases and J by 8 bases, with 18 bases left in between. CDR1 is LGHNA and CDR2 is YNFKEQ in the germline V gene. As DNA, the CDR3 is TGTGCCAGCAGCTCAGGCCTAACACGCAAAGAAGCTTTCTTT. Translation gives CASSSGLTRKEAFF.

This clone has a handful of counts. The sample carries other DNA sequences with the same CDR3. V gene TRBV19 combines with J gene TRBJ1-2; 9 bases line up with TRBD1. The CDR3 is 13 residues long. Trimming took 4 bases from V and 8 from J; bases not matched to a gene: 5. From germline, CDR1 is LNHDA and CDR2 SQIVND (reference sequence). The CDR3 DNA reads as TGTGCCAGTAGTACTACAGGGGGCGACGGCTACACCTTC. Translation: CASSTTGGDGYTF. Using reference TRBV19 and TRBJ1-2 for the parts outside the CDR3, the full variable domain is DGGITQSPKYLFRKEGQNVTLSCEQNLNHDAMYWYRQDPGQGLRLIYYSQIVNDFQKGDIAEGYSVSREKKESFPLTVTSAQKNPTAFYLCASSTTGGDGYTFGSGTRLTVV.

V and J are TRBV20-1 and TRBJ1-1; D unclear. The CDR3 extends over 11 amino acids. Germline-derived CDR1 and CDR2 are DFQATT and SNEGSKA (reference sequence). Trimming cost V 5 bases and J 11 bases, with 15 bases left between them. CDR3 DNA sequence: TGCAGTGCTGCACCCGGGTATCGGGCTTTCTTT. Translating it yields CSAAPGYRAFF.

The J gene is TRBJ2-7, the V gene TRBV4-1; the D gene is possibly TRBD2 (6 bases). CDR1 and CDR2 from the germline V gene are MGHRA and YSYEKL. Trimming removed 0 bases from V and 1 base from J, with 7 bases in between. This CDR3 comprises 14 residues. CDR3 in DNA: TGCGCCAGCAGCCAAGAACGGGGGTCCTACGAGCAGTACTTC. Translating it yields CASSQERGSYEQYF.

The rearrangement joins TRBV7-9 to TRBJ2-7; D is ambiguous. The V gene's germline CDR1 is SEHNR and CDR2 FQNEAQ (reference sequence). V dropped 5 bases and J dropped 6 bases, with 26 bases sitting between them. This CDR3 contains 17 residues. This CDR3 reads CASSIQPTVVHSGEQYF. CDR3 in DNA: TGTGCCAGCAGCATTCAACCGACCGTGGTGCACTCAGGCGAGCAGTACTTC.

This clone occurred once. The chain uses TRBV5-3 and TRBJ2-5; 10 bases align to TRBD1. TRBV5-3 counts as an open reading frame of uncertain function. The trim removed 0 bases at V and 5 bases at J, leaving 4 bases unmatched. The CDR3 spans 15 residues. The CDR3 DNA reads TGTGCCAGAAGCTTGGAAGGGACAGGGGAGGAGACCCAGTACTTC. This gives the protein CARSLEGTGEETQYF.

The chain employs TRBV7-9 and TRBJ1-4; D not resolved. Per the germline V gene, CDR1 is SEHNR and CDR2 is FQNEAQ (reference sequence). The V and J ends lost 3 bases and 1 base respectively, with 6 bases between them. This CDR3 is 14 amino acids long. CDR3: CASSFRGTNEKLFF. CDR3 nucleotide sequence: TGTGCCAGCAGCTTCCGGGGAACTAATGAAAAACTGTTTTTT.

V and J are TRBV9 and TRBJ1-2; 11 bases align to TRBD1. The germline CDR1 and CDR2 sequences are SGDLS and YYNGEE. The CDR3 runs to 15 residues. V shed 0 bases and J 4 bases; nucleotides not matched to a gene: 2. CDR3 bases: TGTGCCAGCAGCGTAGCTGGACAGGGGGCCTATGGCTACACCTTC. Amino acid sequence: CASSVAGQGAYGYTF.

CDR3 bases: TGCGCCAGCAGCTCAAGACAGGGAGGGAACACTGAAGCTTTCTTT. Its translation is CASSSRQGGNTEAFF. The V call is TRBV5-1, the J call TRBJ1-1, with 7 bases that match TRBD1. CDR1 and CDR2 (germline): SGHRS, YFSETQ. V lost 3 bases, J lost 1 base, and 6 bases stayed unmatched. The CDR3 extends over 15 amino acids.

V is TRBV6-1 and J is TRBJ2-3; TRBD2 aligns across 8 bases. Germline CDR1 is MNHNS and CDR2 is SASEGT. Unmatched junction bases numbered 4, after V lost 6 bases and J lost 2 bases. The CDR3 is made up of 14 amino acids. The DNA for the CDR3 is TGTGCCAGCAGGGTAGCGGGGTACACAGATACGCAGTATTTT. It encodes CASRVAGYTDTQYF.

The chain links TRBV19 to TRBJ1-3; D possibly corresponds to TRBD1 (5 bases). The V and J ends lost 4 bases and 1 base respectively, with 8 bases between them. CDR3 length equals 14 residues. CDR1 is LNHDA and CDR2 is SQIVND in the germline V gene (reference sequence). CDR3 sequence: CASSKGPSGNTIYF. The CDR3 region has the DNA TGTGCCAGTAGTAAGGGGCCTTCTGGAAACACCATATATTTT.

The chain employs TRBV19 and TRBJ2-7, with D unresolved. V was shortened by 3 bases and J by 0 bases, with 6 bases between the two germline ends. This CDR3 has 13 residues. The V gene's germline CDR1 is LNHDA and CDR2 SQIVND (reference sequence). The CDR3 region has the DNA TGTGCCAGTAGTATGGAGAACTCCTACGAGCAGTACTTC. Its translation is CASSMENSYEQYF.

In DNA, the CDR3 is TGTGCCAGCAGGACAATACAGGGGAGCCAGCCCCAGCATTTT. It encodes CASRTIQGSQPQHF. This chain uses TRBV2 with TRBJ1-5, with 7 bases matching TRBD1. Germline V CDR1 and CDR2: SNHLY, FYNNEI. The CDR3 is 14 residues long. V lost 6 bases to trimming and J lost 7 bases; unmatched junction nucleotides: 9.

This clone was found once. The J gene is TRBJ2-7, the V gene TRBV7-8, with 8 nucleotides matching TRBD1. Germline assignment: CDR1 SGHVS and CDR2 FQNEAQ. CDR3 length: 15 residues. The V segment lost 1 base and the J segment 4 bases; nucleotides outside the gene matches: 6. CDR3 DNA sequence: TGTGCCAGCAGCTTAGGCGGGACAGGATATTACGAGCAGTACTTC. Its protein is CASSLGGTGYYEQYF.

V is TRBV7-2 and J is TRBJ1-5, with D tentatively TRBD1 (5 bases). V lost 5 bases to trimming and J lost 7 bases, with 12 bases between them. The CDR3 is 13 amino acids. Germline V CDR1 and CDR2: SGHTA, FQGNSA. CDR3 sequence: CASSPTVGQPQHF. The DNA for the CDR3 is TGTGCCAGCAGCCCGACAGTGGGGCAGCCCCAGCATTTT.

This chain links TRBV2 with TRBJ2-6; no clear D. Germline CDR1 SNHLY, CDR2 FYNNEI. This CDR3 has 12 residues. V was trimmed by 3 bases and J by 11 bases, leaving 8 bases between them. The chain's CDR3 is CASSDSSDVLTF. CDR3 DNA sequence: TGTGCCAGCAGTGATTCTAGTGACGTCCTGACTTTC.

J is TRBJ1-1 and V is TRBV25-1, with 7 positions matching TRBD1. The CDR3 sequence is 12 residues long. The germline CDR1 and CDR2 sequences are MGHDK and SYGVNS. CDR3 in amino acids: CGYQGENTEAFF. CDR3 coding DNA: TGTGGATACCAGGGGGAGAACACTGAAGCTTTCTTT.

V gene TRBV2 combines with J gene TRBJ1-4; D gene unclear. The CDR3 contains 13 residues. Trimming stripped 10 bases from V and 0 bases from J, with 9 bases between. The germline V gene encodes CDR1 SNHLY and CDR2 FYNNEI. CDR3 sequence reads: CATARSTNEKLFF. In DNA, the CDR3 is TGTGCCACCGCGAGGTCAACTAATGAAAAACTGTTTTTT.

Concerning this clone itself: One end of the junction is discordant with germline, which a read error may explain. This sequence joins TRBV9 and TRBJ2-5; D possibly matches TRBD1 or TRBD2 (6 bases each). Germline V gene lookup returns CDR1 SGDLS and CDR2 YYNGEE. The CDR3 spans 15 residues. This CDR3 reads CASTVGGQYQETQYF. Here the CDR3 DNA reads TGTGCCAGCACCGTAGGGGGGCAGTACCAAGAGACCCAGTACTTC. The entire variable domain, with the rest obtained from reference TRBV9 and TRBJ2-5, is as follows: DSGVTQTPKHLITATGQRVTLRCSPRSGDLSVYWYQQSLDQGLQFLIQYYNGEERAKGNILERFSAQQFPDLHSELNLSSLELGDSALYFCASTVGGQYQETQYFGPGTRLLVL.